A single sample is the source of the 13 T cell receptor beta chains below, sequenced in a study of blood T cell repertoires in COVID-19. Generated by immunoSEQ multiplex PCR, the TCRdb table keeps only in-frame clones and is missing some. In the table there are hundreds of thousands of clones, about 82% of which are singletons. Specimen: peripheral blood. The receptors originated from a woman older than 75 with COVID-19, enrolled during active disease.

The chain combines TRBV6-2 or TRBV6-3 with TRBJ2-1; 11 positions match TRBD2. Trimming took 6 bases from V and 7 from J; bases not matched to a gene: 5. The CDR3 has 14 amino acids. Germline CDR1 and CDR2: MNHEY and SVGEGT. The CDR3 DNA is TGTGCCAGCAGCACCGGGACTAGCGGTAATGAGCAGTTCTTC. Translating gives CASSTGTSGNEQFF.

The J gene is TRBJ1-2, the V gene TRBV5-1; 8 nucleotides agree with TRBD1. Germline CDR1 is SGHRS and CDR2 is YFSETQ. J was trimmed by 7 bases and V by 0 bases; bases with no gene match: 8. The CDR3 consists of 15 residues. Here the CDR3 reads CASSLVGQGDSGYTF. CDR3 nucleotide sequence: TGCGCCAGCAGCTTGGTAGGACAGGGAGATTCTGGCTACACCTTC.

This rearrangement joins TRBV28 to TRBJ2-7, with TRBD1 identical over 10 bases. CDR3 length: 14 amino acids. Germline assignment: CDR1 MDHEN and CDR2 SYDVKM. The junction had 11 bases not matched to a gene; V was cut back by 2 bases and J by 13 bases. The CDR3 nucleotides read TGTGCCAGCAGTTTAACGGGACAGGGGACTTGGCGTTACTTC. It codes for CASSLTGQGTWRYF.

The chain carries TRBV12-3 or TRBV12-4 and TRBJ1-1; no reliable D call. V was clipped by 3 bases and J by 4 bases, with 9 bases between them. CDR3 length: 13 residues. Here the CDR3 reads CASSLRESTEAFF. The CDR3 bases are TGTGCCAGCAGTTTGCGAGAGAGCACTGAAGCTTTCTTT.

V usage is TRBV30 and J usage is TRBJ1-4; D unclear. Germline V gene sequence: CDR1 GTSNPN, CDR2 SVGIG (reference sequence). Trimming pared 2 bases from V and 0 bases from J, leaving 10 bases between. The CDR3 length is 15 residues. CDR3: CAWSSEAPTNEKLFF. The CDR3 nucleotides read TGTGCCTGGAGTAGTGAGGCACCAACTAATGAAAAACTGTTTTTT.

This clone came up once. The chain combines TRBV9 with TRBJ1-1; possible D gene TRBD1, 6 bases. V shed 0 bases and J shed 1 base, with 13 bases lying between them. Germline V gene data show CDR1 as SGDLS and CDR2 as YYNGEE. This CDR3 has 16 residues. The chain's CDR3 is CASSVVGGASNTEAFF. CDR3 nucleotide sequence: TGTGCCAGCAGCGTAGTTGGGGGCGCTTCGAACACTGAAGCTTTCTTT.

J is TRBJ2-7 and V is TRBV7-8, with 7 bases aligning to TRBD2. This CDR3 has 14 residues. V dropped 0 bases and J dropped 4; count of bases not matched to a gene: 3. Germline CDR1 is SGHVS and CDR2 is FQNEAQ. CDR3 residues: CASSLAGGVYEQYF. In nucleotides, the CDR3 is TGTGCCAGCAGCTTAGCGGGGGGGGTATACGAGCAGTACTTC.

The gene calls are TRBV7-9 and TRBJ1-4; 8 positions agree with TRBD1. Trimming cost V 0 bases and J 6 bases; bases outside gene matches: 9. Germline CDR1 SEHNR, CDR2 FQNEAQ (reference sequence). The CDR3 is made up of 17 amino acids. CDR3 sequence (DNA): TGTGCCAGCAGCTTAGCGCCCGGCAGGGGGCGGGATGAAAAACTGTTTTTT. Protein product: CASSLAPGRGRDEKLFF.

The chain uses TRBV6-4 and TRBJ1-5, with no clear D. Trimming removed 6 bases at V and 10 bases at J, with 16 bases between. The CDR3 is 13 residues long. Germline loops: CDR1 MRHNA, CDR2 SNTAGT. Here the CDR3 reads CASSPMENLPQHF. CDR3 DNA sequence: TGTGCCAGCAGCCCCATGGAGAACCTTCCCCAGCATTTT.

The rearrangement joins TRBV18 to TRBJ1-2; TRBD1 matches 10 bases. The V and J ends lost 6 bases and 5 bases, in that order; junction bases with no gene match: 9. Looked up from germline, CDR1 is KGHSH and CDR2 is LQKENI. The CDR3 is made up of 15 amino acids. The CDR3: CASSPAGTGEYGYTF. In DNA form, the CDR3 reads TGTGCCAGCTCGCCCGCCGGGACAGGGGAATATGGCTACACCTTC.

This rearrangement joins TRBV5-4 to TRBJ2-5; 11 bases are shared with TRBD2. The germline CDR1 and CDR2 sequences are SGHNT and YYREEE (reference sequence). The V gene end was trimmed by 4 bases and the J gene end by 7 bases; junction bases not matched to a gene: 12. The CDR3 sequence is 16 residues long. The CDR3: CASSRKELAGVGTQYF. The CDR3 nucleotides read TGTGCCAGCAGCCGGAAGGAACTAGCGGGGGTTGGGACCCAGTACTTC.

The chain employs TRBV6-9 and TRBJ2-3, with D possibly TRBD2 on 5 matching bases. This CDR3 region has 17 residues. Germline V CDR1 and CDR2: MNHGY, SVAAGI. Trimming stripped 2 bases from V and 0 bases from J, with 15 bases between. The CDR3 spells CASSYQDSISSTDTQYF. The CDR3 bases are TGTGCCAGCAGTTATCAGGACTCAATCTCTAGCACAGATACGCAGTATTTT.

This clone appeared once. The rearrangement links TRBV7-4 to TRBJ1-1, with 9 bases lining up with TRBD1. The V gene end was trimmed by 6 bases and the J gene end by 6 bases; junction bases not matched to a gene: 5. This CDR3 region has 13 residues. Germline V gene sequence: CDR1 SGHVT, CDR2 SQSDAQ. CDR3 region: CASRGRQGAEAFF. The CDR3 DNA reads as TGTGCCAGCAGGGGACGACAGGGGGCTGAAGCTTTCTTT.